A single sample is the source of the 21 T cell receptor beta chains below, sequenced in a study of blood T cell repertoires in COVID-19. Assay used: immunoSEQ multiplex PCR; TCRdb lists only in-frame clones, some missing. In the table there are 400,000 to 500,000 clones, 86% of which are singletons. Sequenced input: peripheral blood. The receptors here all came from a woman in her twenties or thirties with active or convalescent COVID-19.

The J gene is TRBJ2-3, the V gene TRBV24-1; TRBD2 matches 8 bases. Germline CDR1 reads KGHDR; CDR2 reads SFDVKD. V shed 0 bases and J 11 bases; nucleotides not matched to a gene: 3. CDR3 length equals 13 residues. CDR3 amino acids: CATSDLLGGGQYF. For the CDR3, the DNA is TGTGCCACCAGTGATTTGCTCGGGGGGGGGCAGTATTTT.

The gene calls are TRBV18 and TRBJ2-3; 12 nucleotides match TRBD1. This CDR3 is 17 amino acids long. The V and J ends lost 4 bases and 5 bases, in that order; junction bases with no gene match: 10. CDR1 KGHSH and CDR2 LQKENI come from the germline V gene. This CDR3 is CASSLVTGTGGIDTQYF. The CDR3 nucleotides are TGTGCCAGCTCACTAGTGACCGGGACAGGGGGCATAGATACGCAGTATTTT.

The chain joins TRBV7-9 to TRBJ2-3, with 12 bases aligning to TRBD2. The germline V gene has CDR1 SEHNR and CDR2 FQNEAQ (reference sequence). With 6 bases clipped from V and 9 bases from J, the junction kept 10 bases outside the gene matches. The CDR3 is 15 residues long. In DNA, the CDR3 is TGTGCCAGCAGGCGGACTAGCGGGGTGATGGGAACGCAGTATTTT. It codes for CASRRTSGVMGTQYF.

The chain couples TRBV6-6 to TRBJ2-7, with 9 bases aligning to TRBD1. The length of the CDR3 is 16 residues. CDR1 is MNHNY and CDR2 is SVGAGI in the germline V gene (reference sequence). Germline trimming cut 5 bases from V and 2 bases from J; bases unmatched to any gene: 10. CDR3 in amino acids: CASSTPGQGIPYEQYF. The CDR3 DNA is TGTGCCAGCAGTACTCCGGGACAGGGTATCCCCTACGAGCAGTACTTC.

This sequence joins TRBV12-5 and TRBJ2-2, with 8 bases fitting TRBD2. There are 15 residues in the CDR3. The germline gives CDR1 LGHNT, CDR2 FRNRAP. After removal of 3 bases from V and 1 base from J, the junction contained 1 base not matched to a gene. The chain's CDR3 is CASGFLAGNTGELFF. The CDR3 nucleotides read TGTGCTAGTGGTTTCCTAGCGGGGAACACCGGGGAGCTGTTTTTT.

The CDR3 loop is CASSVGGTGIYEQYF. The CDR3 nucleotides read TGTGCCAGCAGCGTAGGAGGGACAGGGATCTACGAGCAGTACTTC. This chain links TRBV9 with TRBJ2-7; 9 bases map to TRBD1. Germline V gene lookup returns CDR1 SGDLS and CDR2 YYNGEE. The trim removed 0 bases at V and 3 bases at J, leaving 4 bases unmatched. CDR3 length: 15 amino acids. Drawing the rest from reference TRBV9 and TRBJ2-7, the complete variable domain is DSGVTQTPKHLITATGQRVTLRCSPRSGDLSVYWYQQSLDQGLQFLIQYYNGEERAKGNILERFSAQQFPDLHSELNLSSLELGDSALYFCASSVGGTGIYEQYFGPGTRLTVT.

J is TRBJ1-1 and V is TRBV30; the D gene is possibly TRBD1 (6 bases). V was clipped by 4 bases and J by 0 bases, with 12 bases between them. The germline CDR1 and CDR2 sequences are GTSNPN and SVGIG (reference sequence). This CDR3 region has 14 residues. CDR3: CAWNQRGLNTEAFF. As DNA, the CDR3 is TGTGCCTGGAACCAAAGGGGGTTGAACACTGAAGCTTTCTTT.

The chain employs TRBV7-9 and TRBJ1-3, with D perhaps TRBD1 (5 bases). The V gene lost 5 bases and the J gene lost 0 bases, with 11 bases spanning the gap. Per the germline V gene, CDR1 is SEHNR and CDR2 is FQNEAQ (reference sequence). CDR3 length equals 15 residues. As DNA, the CDR3 is TGTGCCAGCAGCACGGGACTGAACTCTGGAAACACCATATATTTT. It encodes CASSTGLNSGNTIYF. The whole variable domain, filled in from reference TRBV7-9 and TRBJ1-3, reads DTGVSQNPRHKITKRGQNVTFRCDPISEHNRLYWYRQTLGQGPEFLTYFQNEAQLEKSRLLSDRFSAERPKGSFSTLEIQRTEQGDSAMYLCASSTGLNSGNTIYFGEGSWLTVV.

The rearrangement uses TRBV10-2 and TRBJ2-2; TRBD2 agrees at 8 bases. The germline gives CDR1 WSHSY, CDR2 SAAADI. J gave up 2 bases and V 8 bases, and 7 bases lay outside the gene matches. CDR3 size: 15 residues. The CDR3 region is CASRVVAGNTGELFF. CDR3 DNA: TGCGCCAGCCGCGTGGTAGCGGGAAACACCGGGGAGCTGTTTTTT.

V and J are TRBV7-2 and TRBJ1-2; 8 nucleotides line up with TRBD1. The length of the CDR3 is 14 residues. The V gene's germline CDR1 is SGHTA and CDR2 FQGNSA. Trimming took 2 bases from V and 2 from J; bases not matched to a gene: 1. CDR3: CASSLTGGNYGYTF. Here the CDR3 DNA reads TGTGCCAGCAGCTTAACAGGGGGGAACTATGGCTACACCTTC.

CDR3 in amino acids: CASSQDSTAGILGDTQYF. In DNA form, the CDR3 reads TGCGCCAGCAGCCAAGATTCAACGGCGGGAATCTTGGGAGATACGCAGTATTTT. The V call is TRBV4-1, the J call TRBJ2-3, with D possibly TRBD2 on 6 matching bases. In germline, CDR1 is MGHRA, CDR2 YSYEKL. The ends were cut back, 0 bases at V and 5 bases at J, with 21 bases in the middle. The CDR3 length is 18 residues.

This chain links TRBV9 with TRBJ2-7, with TRBD1 as a possible D gene (5 bases). This CDR3 spans 15 amino acids. V shed 0 bases and J shed 8 bases, with 18 bases lying between them. The germline V gene has CDR1 SGDLS and CDR2 YYNGEE. CDR3 coding DNA: TGTGCCAGCAGCGTAGGTGGAGACAGCCTTGGGAAGCAGTACTTC. It yields the protein CASSVGGDSLGKQYF.

The gene calls are TRBV10-3 and TRBJ2-7; D might be TRBD1 (5 bases). The germline V gene encodes CDR1 ENHRY and CDR2 SYGVKD. V was pared by 6 bases and J by 0 bases, with 18 bases between. The CDR3 is 16 residues long. In nucleotides, the CDR3 is TGTGCCATCAGGCGTTTGATTAAGGACACCTCCTACGAGCAGTACTTC. Residues: CAIRRLIKDTSYEQYF.

The chain joins TRBV19 to TRBJ1-1; unclear D gene. V gave up 7 bases and J gave up 2 bases, with 8 bases separating them. CDR1 and CDR2 (germline): LNHDA, SQIVND (reference sequence). The CDR3 length is 12 residues. For the CDR3, the DNA is TGTGCCAGTACTCTCTATAACACTGAAGCTTTCTTT. This sequence encodes CASTLYNTEAFF.

The rearrangement joins TRBV30 to TRBJ1-1; no reliable D call. This CDR3 is 14 amino acids long. V gave up 1 base and J gave up 0 bases, with 9 bases separating them. Germline-derived CDR1 and CDR2 are GTSNPN and SVGIG (reference sequence). This CDR3 reads CAWSAPPMNTEAFF. The CDR3 DNA sequence: TGTGCCTGGAGTGCGCCGCCTATGAACACTGAAGCTTTCTTT.

The chain is built from TRBV4-2 and TRBJ1-4; 8 bases line up with TRBD1. CDR1 LGHNA and CDR2 YNFKEQ come from the germline V gene. The CDR3 has 16 amino acids. Trimming removed 4 bases from V and 8 bases from J; junction bases left unmatched: 12. CDR3 loop: CASSRMEGDRNEKLFF. In DNA, the CDR3 is TGTGCCAGCAGCCGGATGGAGGGGGACAGGAACGAAAAACTGTTTTTT.

The genes are TRBV30 and TRBJ1-2; D ambiguous. The germline V gene has CDR1 GTSNPN and CDR2 SVGIG (reference sequence). The length of the CDR3 is 11 residues. V lost 0 bases to trimming and J lost 8 bases, with 7 bases between them. This chain's CDR3 is CAWSVLEGYTF. The DNA of the CDR3 is TGTGCCTGGAGTGTATTAGAGGGCTACACCTTC.

This clone appeared once. This chain connects TRBV10-2 to TRBJ2-1; 14 nucleotides line up with TRBD2. The CDR3 spans 20 residues. J lost 5 bases, V lost 2 bases, and 14 bases had no gene match. Germline V lookup: CDR1 WSHSY, CDR2 SAAADI. The CDR3 coding sequence is TGCGCCAGCAGTGAGCGGGGACTAGCGGGAGTGGGTCCAGAAGACAATGAGCAGTTCTTC. It codes for CASSERGLAGVGPEDNEQFF.

The V gene is TRBV6-1, the J gene TRBJ1-1; 7 bases match TRBD1. The CDR3 is 15 residues long. V dropped 3 bases and J dropped 4; count of bases not matched to a gene: 8. Germline V gene lookup returns CDR1 MNHNS and CDR2 SASEGT. This CDR3 reads CASSDPQGYRTEAFF. CDR3 DNA: TGTGCCAGCAGTGACCCACAGGGGTACCGCACTGAAGCTTTCTTT.

The genes are TRBV5-4 and TRBJ2-1, with a weak D call TRBD2 (5 bases). The CDR3 extends over 15 amino acids. V gave up 0 bases and J gave up 4 bases, with 11 bases separating them. CDR1 is SGHNT, CDR2 YYREEE, per germline (reference sequence). The CDR3: CASSLEASRYNEQFF. CDR3 nucleotide sequence: TGTGCCAGCAGCTTGGAGGCTAGCAGATACAATGAGCAGTTCTTC. The complete variable domain, with remaining parts taken from reference TRBV5-4 and TRBJ2-1, reads ETGVTQSPTHLIKTRGQQVTLRCSSQSGHNTVSWYQQALGQGPQFIFQYYREEENGRGNFPPRFSGLQFPNYSSELNVNALELDDSALYLCASSLEASRYNEQFFGPGTRLTVL.

The rearrangement links TRBV5-5 to TRBJ1-4, with D tentatively TRBD1 (5 bases). Trimming removed 1 base at V and 7 bases at J, with 14 bases between. CDR3 size: 15 residues. Germline-derived CDR1 and CDR2 are SGHKS and YYEKEE (reference sequence). CDR3 coding DNA: TGTGCCAGCAGCTTGTTTGGCGGGGGTGGTGAAAAACTGTTTTTT. It codes for CASSLFGGGGEKLFF.